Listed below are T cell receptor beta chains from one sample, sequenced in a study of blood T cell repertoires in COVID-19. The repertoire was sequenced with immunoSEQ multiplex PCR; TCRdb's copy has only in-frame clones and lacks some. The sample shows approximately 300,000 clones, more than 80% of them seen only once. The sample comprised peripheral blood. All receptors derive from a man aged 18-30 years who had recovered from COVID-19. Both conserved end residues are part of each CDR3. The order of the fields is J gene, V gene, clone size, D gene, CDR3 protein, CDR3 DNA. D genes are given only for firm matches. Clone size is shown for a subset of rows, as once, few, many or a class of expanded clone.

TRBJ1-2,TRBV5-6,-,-,CASSLGSGLYGYTF,TGTGCCAGCAGCTTGGGTTCAGGGCTCTATGGCTACACCTTC
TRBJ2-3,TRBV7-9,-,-,CASSLAEGGDTQYF,TGTGCCAGCAGCTTAGCGGAGGGTGGAGATACGCAGTATTTT
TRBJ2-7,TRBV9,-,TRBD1,CASSVGAGGGEQYF,TGTGCCAGCAGCGTAGGGGCAGGGGGCGGCGAGCAGTACTTC
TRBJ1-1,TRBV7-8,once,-,CASSTWPAQSNTEAFF,TGTGCCAGCAGCACCTGGCCCGCCCAGTCGAACACTGAAGCTTTCTTT
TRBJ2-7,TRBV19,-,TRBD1,CASSIKGDRGYEQYF,TGTGCCAGTAGTATAAAGGGGGACAGGGGCTACGAGCAGTACTTC
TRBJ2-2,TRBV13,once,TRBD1,CASSTGQGTGELFF,TGTGCCAGCAGCACGGGACAGGGTACCGGGGAGCTGTTTTTT
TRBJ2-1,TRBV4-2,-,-,CASSPRGTYNEQFF,TGTGCCAGCAGCCCCAGAGGAACGTACAATGAGCAGTTCTTC
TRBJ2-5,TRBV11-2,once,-,CASSLIRETQYF,TGTGCCAGCAGCCTAATCCGAGAGACCCAGTACTTC
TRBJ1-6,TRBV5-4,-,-,CASSLAGGTSSYNSPLHF,TGTGCCAGCAGCTTGGCCGGGGGAACTAGCTCCTATAATTCACCCCTCCACTTT
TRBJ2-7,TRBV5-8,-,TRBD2,CASSFLAGDLGVEQYF,TGTGCCAGCAGCTTCCTAGCGGGAGACCTTGGGGTCGAGCAGTACTTC
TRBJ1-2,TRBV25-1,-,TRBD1,CASCPNLQGACGYTF,TGTGCCAGCTGCCCGAATTTACAGGGGGCCTGTGGCTACACCTTC
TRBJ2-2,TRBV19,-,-,CASRDKGPQVGTGELFF,TGTGCCAGCCGGGACAAGGGTCCCCAGGTGGGCACCGGGGAGCTGTTTTTT
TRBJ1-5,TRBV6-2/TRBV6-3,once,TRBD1,CASSTNGDSLGNQPQHF,TGTGCCAGCAGCACTAACGGGGACAGCTTGGGCAATCAGCCCCAGCATTTT
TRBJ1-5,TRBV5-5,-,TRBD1,CASSWDSKYQPQHF,TGTGCCAGCAGCTGGGACAGCAAATATCAGCCCCAGCATTTT
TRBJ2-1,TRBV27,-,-,CASSLWGDLSYNEQFF,TGTGCCAGCAGTTTATGGGGGGACCTCTCCTACAATGAGCAGTTCTTC
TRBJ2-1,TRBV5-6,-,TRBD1,CASSLDRGVSSYNEQFF,TGTGCCAGCAGCTTGGACAGGGGGGTGAGCTCCTACAATGAGCAGTTCTTC
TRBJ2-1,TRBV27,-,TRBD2,CASSLSPTGGINEQFF,TGTGCCAGCAGTTTATCCCCTACGGGGGGTATCAATGAGCAGTTCTTC
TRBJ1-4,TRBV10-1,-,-,CASGEIGEKLFF,TGCGCCTCTGGAGAGATAGGTGAAAAACTGTTTTTT
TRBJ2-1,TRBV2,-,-,CASSEYGSGYNEQFF,TGTGCCAGCAGTGAATACGGGAGTGGGTACAATGAGCAGTTCTTC
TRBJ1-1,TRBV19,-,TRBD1,CASSIGDRGITEAFF,TGTGCCAGTAGTATAGGTGACAGGGGAATCACTGAAGCTTTCTTT
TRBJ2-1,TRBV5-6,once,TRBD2,CASTWWTSAHNEQFF,TGTGCCAGCACCTGGTGGACTAGCGCTCACAATGAGCAGTTCTTC
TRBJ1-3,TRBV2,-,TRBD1,CASSTWGTGGIGNTIYF,TGTGCCAGCAGTACTTGGGGGACAGGGGGCATTGGAAACACCATATATTTT
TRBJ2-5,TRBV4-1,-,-,CASSRTGKETQYF,TGCGCCAGCAGCCGCACAGGGAAAGAGACCCAGTACTTC
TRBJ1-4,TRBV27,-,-,CASSLLGGGGEKLFF,TGTGCCAGCAGTTTATTAGGGGGGGGCGGTGAAAAACTGTTTTTT
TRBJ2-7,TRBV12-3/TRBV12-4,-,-,CASSPDEGWEQYF,TGTGCCAGCAGTCCGGACGAGGGCTGGGAGCAGTACTTC
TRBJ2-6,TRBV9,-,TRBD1,CASSPKVGGQGVDYGANVLTF,TGTGCCAGCAGCCCAAAAGTGGGGGGACAGGGTGTTGATTATGGGGCCAACGTCCTGACTTTC